This T cell receptor beta chain comes out of a study of human T cells and chemical hapten exposure. General study points: TCRs exceeding a frequency of 1 in 1000 stayed unchanged under DPC sensitization.

During construction of the library, unique molecular identifiers were attached to individual cDNA molecules for quantitative, reproducible TCR counting. Authors' data handling: Individual samples carried between roughly 20,000 and 690,600 TCRs, with 95,638 as the median. A single record per CDR3 protein comes from TCRdb applying MiXCR to the RACE reads. For this entry, the V and J calls and clone size follow TCRdb and not the study's own pipeline. The profile covers 65,000 to 95,000 distinct CDR3 sequences, with around 9.4% appearing a single time and 1.5% to 2% taken by the ten largest. Germline CDR1 reads SGHDT; CDR2 reads YYEEEE. There are 16 residues in the CDR3. A word on this clonotype: Its target is unknown.

Time point: healthy volunteer bleed at 6 weeks. Total RNA was isolated from unfractionated whole blood. The TCR was taken from a female donor in good health. Some clones in this sample may be carry-over from other donors' samples. V gene TRBV5-6 combines with J gene TRBJ1-6, with 9 bases matching TRBD1. The sequenced material came from whole blood. The CDR3 loop is CARSKTGGADNSPLHF. CDR3 coding DNA: TGTGCAAGAAGCAAAACAGGGGGCGCAGATAATTCACCCCTCCACTTT.